The 14 T cell receptor beta chains listed next were all sequenced from one sample in a study of blood T cells in healthy people across ages. The second PCR ran about 6 to 11 cycles with a sample-barcoded 5' primer and J-beta primers. TCRdb recomputed calls from the 5' RACE reads with MiXCR, one row per CDR3 protein. The sample has about 1,800,000 distinct CDR3 sequences, approximately 30% seen once. Sequencing was carried out using blood. Every receptor here comes from a woman in her twenties or thirties in good health.

This clonotype was observed a handful of times. This sequence joins TRBV7-2 and TRBJ1-6, with D maybe TRBD1 (6 bases). From germline, CDR1 is SGHTA and CDR2 FQGNSA. The germline V and J ends were trimmed by 5 bases and 7 bases, with 12 bases remaining between them. The CDR3 is made up of 14 amino acids. This CDR3 is CASSLQGVNSPLHF. In DNA, the CDR3 is TGTGCCAGCAGCCTACAGGGAGTGAATTCACCCCTCCACTTT. Combining the CDR3 with reference TRBV7-2 and TRBJ1-6 gives the whole variable domain GAGVSQSPSNKVTEKGKDVELRCDPISGHTALYWYRQSLGQGLEFLIYFQGNSAPDKSGLPSDRFSAERTGGSVSTLTIQRTQQEDSAVYLCASSLQGVNSPLHFGNGTRLTVT.

CDR3: CASSQETKYEQFF. CDR3 coding DNA: TGTGCCAGCAGCCAAGAAACTAAATACGAGCAGTTCTTC. The rearrangement joins TRBV14 to TRBJ2-1, with D unresolved. The CDR3 covers 13 residues. V was pared by 0 bases and J by 10 bases, with 10 bases between. Germline V CDR1 and CDR2: SGHDN, FVKESK.

This clonotype was counted many times. The chain recombines TRBV11-2 with TRBJ1-2; D gene uncertain. Germline CDR1 is SGHAT and CDR2 is FQNNGV. The V gene lost 3 bases and the J gene lost 8 bases, with 10 bases spanning the gap. This CDR3 has 12 residues. CDR3 in amino acids: CASSFEASGYTF. The CDR3 region has the DNA TGTGCCAGCAGCTTTGAGGCCTCCGGCTACACCTTC.

In this sample, this clonotype turned up many times. The chain carries TRBV6-5 and TRBJ1-2, with D unresolved. The germline gives CDR1 MNHEY, CDR2 SVGAGI. V lost 0 bases and J lost 2, with 7 bases in between. This CDR3 comprises 14 residues. In DNA, the CDR3 is TGTGCCAGCAGTTACTCTTTTGAAAACTATGGCTACACCTTC. Translating gives CASSYSFENYGYTF.

This clonotype was detected many times. This CDR3 reads CASSFRPSGFVYF. In DNA form, the CDR3 reads TGTGCCAGCAGCTTCCGCCCTAGCGGGTTTGTGTACTTC. This chain connects TRBV7-2 to TRBJ2-7, with TRBD2 identical over 8 bases. CDR1 and CDR2 (germline): SGHTA, FQGNSA. V gave up 3 bases and J gave up 12 bases; unmatched junction bases: 10. This CDR3 has 13 residues.

A note on this clonotype: A read error may be the cause here, since a much bigger clone is one base away. The V gene is TRBV20-1, the J gene TRBJ2-5; TRBD1 might be the D (6 bases). The CDR3 consists of 15 residues. Per germline, CDR1 DFQATT and CDR2 SNEGSKA (reference sequence). CDR3 bases: TGCAGTGCTAGAGGGGGACATTTGGCAGGAGAGACCCAGGACTTC. It specifies CSARGGHLAGETQDF.

This clonotype was counted a few times. The chain is built from TRBV28 and TRBJ2-7; 9 positions agree with TRBD1. The CDR3 runs 16 residues. J lost 4 bases, V lost 7 bases, and 14 bases had no gene match. Germline V gene sequence: CDR1 MDHEN, CDR2 SYDVKM. CDR3 in amino acids: CASIEGGVQGAYEQYF. CDR3 nucleotide sequence: TGTGCCAGCATCGAGGGGGGGGTACAGGGGGCTTACGAGCAGTACTTC.

This clonotype was counted only a few times. The rearrangement joins TRBV29-1 to TRBJ2-6; the match to TRBD1 covers 7 bases. The CDR3 sequence is 18 residues long. After removal of 1 base from V and 0 bases from J, the junction contained 9 bases not matched to a gene. Germline CDR1 and CDR2: SQVTM and ANQGSEA. The CDR3, as DNA: TGCAGCGTTGAAGCTGAATCAGGGGGTTACTCTGGGGCCAACGTCCTGACTTTC. The encoded protein is CSVEAESGGYSGANVLTF.

For this clonotype: A single base separates this from a much larger clone, so it may be a read error. The V and J genes are TRBV5-1 and TRBJ2-5, with 10 bases fitting TRBD1. Germline V gene data show CDR1 as SGHRS and CDR2 as YFSETQ. The CDR3 has 16 amino acids. Trimming cost V 4 bases and J 9 bases; bases outside gene matches: 15. DNA of the CDR3: TGCGCCAGCAGCCCCCAACCCGGGACAGGGGCAGGGGCCCAGTACTTC. Protein: CASSPQPGTGAGAQYF.

This clonotype was detected a few times. The V and J genes are TRBV20-1 and TRBJ2-1, with no clear D. In germline, CDR1 is DFQATT, CDR2 SNEGSKA (reference sequence). V was shortened by 3 bases and J by 8 bases, with 17 bases between the two germline ends. The CDR3 sequence is 14 residues long. CDR3 residues: CSASEVGVHDEQFF. The CDR3 DNA is TGCAGTGCTAGTGAGGTAGGAGTACACGATGAGCAGTTCTTC.

The chain employs TRBV11-2 and TRBJ2-1; 9 bases are a match to TRBD1. CDR1 and CDR2 from the germline V gene are SGHAT and FQNNGV. The V and J ends lost 4 bases and 7 bases, in that order; junction bases with no gene match: 5. The CDR3 contains 14 residues. DNA of the CDR3: TGTGCCAGCAGCTCAAACAGGGGGCGGAATGAGCAGTTCTTC. Its translation: CASSSNRGRNEQFF.

As to this clonotype: A much larger clone sits a single nucleotide away, making a read error possible. The CDR3 DNA is TGCGCCAGCGGCCAATTTAGCGGGGGGGCCGCAGATACGCAGTATTTT. Translated, it gives CASGQFSGGAADTQYF. The chain couples TRBV4-1 to TRBJ2-3; 11 bases are shared with TRBD2. Germline V CDR1 and CDR2: MGHRA, YSYEKL. The CDR3 sequence is 16 residues long.

The chain links TRBV21-1 to TRBJ1-5. TRBV21-1 has pseudogene status. This CDR3 has 17 residues. The CDR3: CVSSGAGKSSSNQPQHF. The DNA of the CDR3 is TGTGTCAGCAGCGGAGCTGGAAAGAGTTCTAGCAATCAGCCCCAGCATTTT.

In regard to this clonotype: Mismatch with germline at one junction end may stem from a read error. The chain is built from TRBV4-1 and TRBJ1-1; perhaps TRBD1 as D (5 bases). The germline V gene has CDR1 MGHRA and CDR2 YSYEKL. This CDR3 is 16 amino acids long. CDR3 nucleotide sequence: TGCGCCAGCAGCCAAAGGGACGGCTCGCGGAACACCGAAGCTTTCTTT. Its protein is CASSQRDGSRNTEAFF.